This T cell receptor beta chain was sequenced in a study of cytomegalovirus exposure and HLA in healthy donors. A few counts support this clone. Its antigen is not known. The CDR3 extends over 15 amino acids. Germline values: CDR1 SGHVS, CDR2 FQNEAQ. V shed 5 bases and J 5 bases; nucleotides not matched to a gene: 9. The study ran its PCR with 60 Vbeta and 13 Jbeta primers. Sequenced by immunoSEQ multiplex PCR; TCRdb stores in-frame clones only, minus some. The sample yields fewer than 75,000 clones, about 80% seen once. Study-wide results and caveats: Cytomegalovirus-associated TCR beta chains were listed, numbering roughly 150. Rarity marked most TCR sequences, yet some public TCRs occurred in many donors.

This chain joins TRBV7-8 and TRBJ2-7; 10 bases align to TRBD1. The TCR comes from a man aged 25 to 45 in good health and CMV-seronegative. The source material was PBMCs. CDR3 sequence: CASSPMGQGLHEQYF. The CDR3 coding sequence is TGTGCCAGCAGCCCAATGGGACAGGGGTTGCACGAGCAGTACTTC.